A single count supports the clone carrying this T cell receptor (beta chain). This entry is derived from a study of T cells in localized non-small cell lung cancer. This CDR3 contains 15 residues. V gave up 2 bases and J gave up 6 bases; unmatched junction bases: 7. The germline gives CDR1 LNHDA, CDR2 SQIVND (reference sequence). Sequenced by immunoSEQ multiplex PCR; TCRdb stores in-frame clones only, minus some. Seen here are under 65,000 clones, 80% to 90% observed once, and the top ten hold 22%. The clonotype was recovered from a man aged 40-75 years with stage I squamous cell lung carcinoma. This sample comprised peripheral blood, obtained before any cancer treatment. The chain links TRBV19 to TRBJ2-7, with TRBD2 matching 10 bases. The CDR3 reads CASSIRGTSASEQYF. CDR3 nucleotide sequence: TGTGCCAGTAGTATACGAGGGACTAGCGCGAGCGAGCAGTACTTC.